The sequence of this TCR beta chain was determined in a study of blood T cell repertoires in COVID-19. Profiled with immunoSEQ multiplex PCR; TCRdb holds only in-frame clones, not every one. Of 250,000 or so clones listed, 85% to 90% were seen once; the top ten hold about 1.5%. Those who participated ranged in age from about 18 to 89 years and resided in under 25 US areas. Germline V CDR1 and CDR2: SGHRS, YFSETQ. The CDR3 spans 15 residues. With V trimmed by 0 bases and J by 3 bases, 6 bases remained unmatched. The gene calls are TRBV5-1 and TRBJ2-7; 7 bases map to TRBD2. The sample comprised PBMCs or T cells enriched from blood (not recorded which). This sequence originates from a woman aged 50 to 60 who had recovered from COVID-19. CDR3 DNA: TGCGCCAGCAGCTTGGAGGCTAGCGGAAACTACGAGCAGTACTTC. Protein: CASSLEASGNYEQYF. Using reference TRBV5-1 and TRBJ2-7 for the parts outside the CDR3, the full variable domain is KAGVTQTPRYLIKTRGQQVTLSCSPISGHRSVSWYQQTPGQGLQFLFEYFSETQRNKGNFPGRFSGRQFSNSRSEMNVSTLELGDSALYLCASSLEASGNYEQYFGPGTRLTVT.